These 3 T cell receptor beta chains share one sample of origin, sequenced in a study of blood T cell repertoires in COVID-19. Method: immunoSEQ multiplex PCR; TCRdb's copy keeps in-frame clones and lacks some. The sample holds about 210,000 clones, more than 75% seen once. The sample was PBMCs or T cells enriched from blood (not recorded which). The receptor source for this set is a man aged 30 to 45 in a cohort exposed to, infected with or recovered from COVID-19 (not recorded which).

The chain has TRBV5-5 and TRBJ1-2; D is ambiguous. Germline V gives CDR1 SGHKS, CDR2 YYEKEE (reference sequence). The V gene lost 2 bases and the J gene lost 4 bases, with 18 bases spanning the gap. CDR3 size: 16 residues. This CDR3 is CASSFNSPEDGYGYTF. The CDR3 DNA reads TGTGCCAGCAGCTTCAACTCCCCCGAGGATGGCTATGGCTACACCTTC.

The V gene is TRBV9, the J gene TRBJ2-7; D unclear. The CDR3 sequence is 12 residues long. Trimming removed 4 bases at V and 1 base at J, with 6 bases between. Per germline, CDR1 SGDLS and CDR2 YYNGEE. Here the CDR3 DNA reads TGTGCCAGCAGCTCTTCTTCCTACGAGCAGTACTTC. As protein: CASSSSSYEQYF.

This chain joins TRBV7-9 and TRBJ1-1; 7 bases align to TRBD1. V dropped 5 bases and J dropped 3; count of bases not matched to a gene: 15. Germline V CDR1 and CDR2: SEHNR, FQNEAQ (reference sequence). The CDR3 is 17 residues long. The CDR3 here is CASSPRQGSVADTEAFF. CDR3 sequence (DNA): TGTGCCAGCAGCCCTCGACAGGGCTCGGTAGCGGACACTGAAGCTTTCTTT.